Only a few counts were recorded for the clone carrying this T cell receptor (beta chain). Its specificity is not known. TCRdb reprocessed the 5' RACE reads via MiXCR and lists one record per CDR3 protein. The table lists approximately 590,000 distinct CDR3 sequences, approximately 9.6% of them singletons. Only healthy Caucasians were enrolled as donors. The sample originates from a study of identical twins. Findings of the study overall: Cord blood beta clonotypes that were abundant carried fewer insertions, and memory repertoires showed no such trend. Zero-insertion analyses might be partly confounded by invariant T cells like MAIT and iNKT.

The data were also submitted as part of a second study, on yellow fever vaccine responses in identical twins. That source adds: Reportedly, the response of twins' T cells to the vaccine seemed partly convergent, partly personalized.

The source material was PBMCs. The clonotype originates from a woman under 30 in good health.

The CDR3 sequence: CSARDLAGALNEQFF. In DNA form, the CDR3 reads TGCAGTGCTAGAGATCTGGCGGGAGCCTTAAATGAGCAGTTCTTC. The genes are TRBV20-1 and TRBJ2-1, with TRBD2 matching over 7 bases. The germline gives CDR1 DFQATT, CDR2 SNEGSKA (reference sequence). J lost 7 bases, V lost 0 bases, and 9 bases had no gene match. The CDR3 is made up of 15 amino acids.